This TCR beta chain was profiled in a study of beta chain features in type 1 diabetes. Overall study results and limits: Across patients, naive, central memory and Treg TCRB repertoires exhibited apparently greater similarity than was observed across healthy donors.

This clone has more than one count but fewer than ten. Its antigen remains unknown. The authors reverse transcribed all of the isolated RNA, so sequencing captured expressed TCRB transcripts. Sequencing was performed with immunoSEQ multiplex PCR; in TCRdb, only in-frame clones are kept and a portion is missing. The table has about 350,000 clones, about 18% seen once; the top ten hold 0.044%. The CDR3 runs to 15 residues. Losses at the gene ends were 0 bases for V and 7 bases for J; bases not matched to a gene: 7. Looked up from germline, CDR1 is SGHDT and CDR2 is YYEEEE. Staining for CD45RO/CCR7/CD25/CD127/CD95/CD27 allowed sorting of CD4+ naive, central memory, regulatory and stem cell-like memory cells.

The source is a woman under 30 in good health. V and J are TRBV5-6 and TRBJ1-2; TRBD1 matches at 9 bases. Sequenced input: naive CD4+ T cells from blood. The CDR3, as DNA: TGTGCCAGCAGCTTGGTGGACAGGGGATCGGTTGGCTACACCTTC. It yields the protein CASSLVDRGSVGYTF.